This T cell receptor (beta chain) is drawn from a study of T-cell memory formation after mild COVID-19. Study in general: There were largely donor-specific TCR clusters.

Study outcomes and limitations: Clones from the second wave (peaking day 37) had unconfirmed SARS-CoV-2 specificity. Clones contracting across day 15 to 85 had a balanced CD4/CD8 profile; later expanding clones leaned CD4+. Largely, contracting CD4+ clones fell within CM and EM, and contracting CD8+ clones within EMRA.

The CDR3 runs to 17 residues. The germline CDR1 and CDR2 sequences are SEHNR and FQNEAQ (reference sequence). J was trimmed by 2 bases and V by 3 bases; bases with no gene match: 11. TCRdb re-derived calls from the 5' RACE reads in MiXCR, one entry per CDR3 protein. The sample has 100,000 to 130,000 distinct CDR3 sequences; approximately 15% are singletons. Concerning this clonotype: Its antigen is not known.

The chain is built from TRBV7-9 and TRBJ2-5, with TRBD1 identical over 8 bases. The sequenced sample consisted of PBMCs or a T cell subset sorted from them (not recorded which). This TCR was recovered from a young man who had mild COVID-19 (a few samples of this study predate the infection). Cell type and time point are not known. CDR3 amino acids: CASSFLTGTGPQETQYF. Here the CDR3 DNA reads TGTGCCAGCAGCTTCCTAACCGGGACAGGACCACAAGAGACCCAGTACTTC.